This is a list of T cell receptor beta chains from one sample in a study of human T cells and chemical hapten exposure. TCRdb used MiXCR to reprocess the RACE reads, holding one entry per CDR3 protein. The data contain tens of thousands of distinct CDR3 sequences, less than 15% of them seen just once; the ten biggest clones take up roughly 2%. The sequencing used whole blood, collected in connection with sensitization to the hapten diphenylcyclopropenone (DPC). The receptors shown here come from a woman in her thirties or forties with alopecia areata. Some clones in this sample may be carry-over from other donors' samples. Both conserved end residues are part of each CDR3. D genes are given only for firm matches. Only some rows state a clone size, as once, few, many or a class for expanded clones.

j_call	d_call	clone_size	v_call	cdr3_nt	cdr3_aa
TRBJ2-1	.	few	TRBV6-5	TGTGCCAGCACGGGTCGGAGGGGGCAGTACTACAATGAGCAGTTCTTC	CASTGRRGQYYNEQFF
TRBJ2-1	.	many	TRBV6-2/TRBV6-3	TGTGCCAGCAGTTACGGAGGAGCTAGCGCGGGTGGAGAAAATGAGCAGTTCTTC	CASSYGGASAGGENEQFF
TRBJ1-4	.	many	TRBV20-1	TGCAGTGCTAGGGGCACGGAAGCAACTAATGAAAAACTGTTTTTT	CSARGTEATNEKLFF
TRBJ1-6	.	.	TRBV28	TGTGCCAGCAGAGAGGAAGGGGAGGGGGCCTATAATTCACCCCTCCACTTT	CASREEGEGAYNSPLHF
TRBJ2-7	.	few	TRBV29-1	TGCAGCGTTCAGGACCCCGAAGGCTACGAGCAGTACTTC	CSVQDPEGYEQYF
TRBJ2-2	.	many	TRBV14	TGTGCCAGCAGCCAAACCGGGAAGTACACCGGGGAGCTGTTTTTT	CASSQTGKYTGELFF
TRBJ2-7	.	many	TRBV5-1	TGCGCCAGCAGCTTGGACGGGGTCCCCTACGAGCAGTACTTC	CASSLDGVPYEQYF
TRBJ2-3	.	few	TRBV6-5	TGTGCCAGCAGTTACTCTTCGAGGGGGGGCACAGATACGCAGTATTTT	CASSYSSRGGTDTQYF
TRBJ2-7	.	many	TRBV5-1	TGCGCCAGCACTAACGCCTACGAGCAGTACTTC	CASTNAYEQYF
TRBJ1-1	.	many	TRBV6-1	TGTGCCAGCAGTTGGGGCTTTAACACTGAAGCTTTCTTT	CASSWGFNTEAFF
TRBJ2-7	.	many	TRBV7-9	TGTGCCAGCAGCGGGCCTAGTCAGGGGACCAGCTCCTACGAGCAGTACTTC	CASSGPSQGTSSYEQYF
TRBJ2-7	.	few	TRBV28	TGTGCCAGCAGTTTGGCGGGCGGGGGCGCGTCCTACGAGCAGTACTTC	CASSLAGGGASYEQYF
TRBJ2-7	TRBD1	.	TRBV20-1	TGCAGTGCTAGCTGGGACAGGGGCGACGAGCAGTACTTC	CSASWDRGDEQYF
TRBJ2-5	.	.	TRBV7-2	TGTGCCAGCAGCTCAGGGATACAACAAGAGACCCAGTACTTC	CASSSGIQQETQYF
TRBJ2-2	TRBD1	many	TRBV5-1	TGCGCCAGCAGCTCCGGGACAGAGAACACCGGGGAGCTGTTTTTT	CASSSGTENTGELFF
TRBJ1-5	.	few	TRBV28	TGTGCCAGCAGTCTACCGCGTGCCGGGCAGCCCCAGCATTTT	CASSLPRAGQPQHF
TRBJ1-5	TRBD1	many	TRBV19	TGTGCCAGTAGTGCCCGGACAGGCACATCTAGCAATCAGCCCCAGCATTTT	CASSARTGTSSNQPQHF
TRBJ2-5	.	many	TRBV19	TGTGCCAGTAGTAACCTCCAGCGGATCCAAGAGACCCAGTACTTC	CASSNLQRIQETQYF
TRBJ2-5	.	many	TRBV10-3	TGTGCCATCAGTGTAAGGTTCGAGGAGACCCAGTACTTC	CAISVRFEETQYF
TRBJ2-3	.	.	TRBV7-2	TGTGCCAGCAGCCGAACCGTCCTGAGCACAGATACGCAGTATTTT	CASSRTVLSTDTQYF
TRBJ1-1	.	.	TRBV5-1	TGCGCCAGCAGCTTGTTAACAGCGGACACTGAAGCTTTCTTT	CASSLLTADTEAFF
TRBJ2-1	TRBD2	.	TRBV20-1	TGCAGTGCTAGTGGTGAAGCGGGGTATTACAATGAGCAGTTCTTC	CSASGEAGYYNEQFF
TRBJ2-5	.	many	TRBV20-1	TGCAGTACCAGGAGGACGGAGACCCAGTACTTC	CSTRRTETQYF
TRBJ2-7	TRBD1	many	TRBV7-6	TGTGCCAGCAGCCCGGGGACAGGGGGACACTACGAGCAGTACTTC	CASSPGTGGHYEQYF
TRBJ2-7	TRBD2	many	TRBV11-3	TGTGCCAGCACCTCGACTAGCGGGGGCCGATTCTACGAGCAGTACTTC	CASTSTSGGRFYEQYF
TRBJ1-2	TRBD1	.	TRBV5-1	TGCGCCAGCAGCTCCCAGACAGGGGCCAGTAACTATGGCTACACCTTC	CASSSQTGASNYGYTF
TRBJ2-3	TRBD1	.	TRBV28	TGTGCCAGCAGTCCCGCGACAGGGGGCGGCACAGATACGCAGTATTTT	CASSPATGGGTDTQYF
TRBJ2-1	.	many	TRBV2	TGTGCCAGCAGTGGGGCAGCAGCCTACAATGAGCAGTTCTTC	CASSGAAAYNEQFF
TRBJ1-6	.	.	TRBV11-2	TGTGCCAGCAGCTTAGATCCGGGGATCTCCTATAATTCACCCCTCCACTTT	CASSLDPGISYNSPLHF
TRBJ1-2	.	many	TRBV18	TGTGCCAGCTCACCGGAGGGATCGGGTCCGGCTGGCTACACCTTC	CASSPEGSGPAGYTF
TRBJ2-1	TRBD2	many	TRBV6-2/TRBV6-3	TGTGCCAGCAGCCCTCGGATTAGCGGGGACAATGAGCAGTTCTTC	CASSPRISGDNEQFF
TRBJ2-1	TRBD1	many	TRBV11-2	TGTGCCAGCAGCTACGGGACAGGGGGATATGAGCAGTTCTTC	CASSYGTGGYEQFF
TRBJ1-4	.	.	TRBV14	TGTGCCAGCAGCCCCCTCGACAGTTCAGATAATGAAAAACTGTTTTTT	CASSPLDSSDNEKLFF
TRBJ1-5	.	many	TRBV2	TGTGCCAGCAGGCTATGGACACTGAATCAGCCCCAGCATTTT	CASRLWTLNQPQHF
TRBJ2-7	.	many	TRBV20-1	TGCAGTGCTAGGGTCCCAGCGATAAGTGGAGAGCAGTACTTC	CSARVPAISGEQYF
TRBJ1-2	.	.	TRBV5-1	TGCGCCAGCAGCTCGCAGCCAGAGAACTATGGCTACACCTTC	CASSSQPENYGYTF
TRBJ1-6	.	few	TRBV6-1	TGTGCCAGCAGTGAACAGGTGTATTCACCCCTCCACTTT	CASSEQVYSPLHF
TRBJ2-1	.	.	TRBV9	TGTGCCAGCAGCCTGCGACAGAGTCAAGATCCCTACAATGAGCAGTTCTTC	CASSLRQSQDPYNEQFF
TRBJ1-2	.	.	TRBV7-2	TGTGCCAGCAGCTCCGCCCCCTATGGCTACACCTTC	CASSSAPYGYTF
TRBJ2-7	.	many	TRBV29-1	TGCAGCGTCCTGGGGGTCGGAGGGGGCTACGAGCAGTACTTC	CSVLGVGGGYEQYF
TRBJ2-1	TRBD2	few	TRBV20-1	TGCAGTGCCGGAAAAACTAGCGGGAGTTCCTACAATGAGCAGTTCTTC	CSAGKTSGSSYNEQFF
TRBJ2-1	.	many	TRBV6-2/TRBV6-3	TGTGCCAGCAGTTCCCCCCCGCCGGGGGTGGGTAGGAATGAGCAGTTCTTC	CASSSPPPGVGRNEQFF
TRBJ2-1	TRBD2	.	TRBV15	TGTGCCACCAGCCCCCGGACTAGCAACAATGAGCAGTTCTTC	CATSPRTSNNEQFF
TRBJ2-2	.	.	TRBV7-2	TGTGCCAGCAGCGCGAACAGGGCTGCCGGGGAGCTGTTTTTT	CASSANRAAGELFF
TRBJ2-1	.	once	TRBV23-1	TGCGCCAGCAGTCGATTAAGACGGAGAAGGAGCTCCTACAATGAGCAGTTCTTC	CASSRLRRRRSSYNEQFF
TRBJ2-5	.	many	TRBV21-1	TGTGCCAGCAGCAAAGATAAGAGAGGAGACTTC	CASSKDKRGDF
TRBJ2-1	.	many	TRBV20-1	TGCAGTGCTAGTGAGGATTTTTACAATGAGCAGTTCTTC	CSASEDFYNEQFF
TRBJ1-4	TRBD1	many	TRBV7-9	TGTGCCAGCAGCCAGGGACAGTCTAAGGAAAAACTGTTTTTT	CASSQGQSKEKLFF
TRBJ1-5	.	.	TRBV7-8	TGTGCCAGCAGCCTGAATCCCCCGGTGCAGGGAGATCAGCCCCAGCATTTT	CASSLNPPVQGDQPQHF
TRBJ1-5	TRBD1	many	TRBV20-1	TGCAGTGCCCCCGGACAGGGCAATCAGCCCCAGCATTTT	CSAPGQGNQPQHF